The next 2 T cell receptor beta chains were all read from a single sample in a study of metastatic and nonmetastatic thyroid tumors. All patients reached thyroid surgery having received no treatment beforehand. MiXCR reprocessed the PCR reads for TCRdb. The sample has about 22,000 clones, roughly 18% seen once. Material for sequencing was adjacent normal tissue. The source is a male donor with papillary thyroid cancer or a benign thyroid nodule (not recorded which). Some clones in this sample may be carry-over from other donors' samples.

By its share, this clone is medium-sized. CDR3 region: CASSCERSIYEQYV. The DNA of the CDR3 is TGTGCCAGCAGTTGTGAGAGGAGCATATACGAGCAGTACGTC. The chain has TRBV27 and TRBJ2-7, with D uncertain. This CDR3 region has 14 residues. The germline V gene has CDR1 MNHEY and CDR2 SMNVEV (reference sequence). V lost 4 bases and J lost 4, with 14 bases in between.

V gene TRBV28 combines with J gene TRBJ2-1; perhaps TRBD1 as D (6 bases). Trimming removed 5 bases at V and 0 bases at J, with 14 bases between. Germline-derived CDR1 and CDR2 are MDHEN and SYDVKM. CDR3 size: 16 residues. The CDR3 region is CASSILGQSSYNEQFF. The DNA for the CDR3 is TGTGCCAGCAGTATTTTAGGACAGAGCTCCTACAATGAGCAGTTCTTC.